Listed below are T cell receptor beta chains from one sample, sequenced in a study of cytomegalovirus exposure and HLA in healthy donors. Method: immunoSEQ multiplex PCR; TCRdb's copy keeps in-frame clones and lacks some. This sample has some 150,000 clones, with around four fifths found just once. Material for sequencing was PBMCs. The receptors were gathered from a woman between 45 and 65 years old in good health and CMV-seropositive. The CDR3 runs from the conserved cysteine through the conserved F or W. D genes are given only for firm matches. Clone size is given for some rows only: seen once, a few or many times, or a class if the clone is expanded.

clone_size	d_call	v_call	j_call	cdr3_length	cdr3_nt	cdr3_aa
.	.	TRBV18	TRBJ2-7	13	TGTGCCAGCTCACCACAGACTAGCTACGAGCAGTACTTC	CASSPQTSYEQYF
once	.	TRBV6-5	TRBJ2-1	12	TGTGCCAGCAGTTACCCTTTCAATGAGCAGTTCTTC	CASSYPFNEQFF
.	TRBD1	TRBV28	TRBJ2-7	15	TGTGCCAGCAGTACCTCCGGGACAGCGTTATACGAGCAGTACTTC	CASSTSGTALYEQYF
.	.	TRBV28	TRBJ2-2	13	TGTGCCAGCAGTTTATCTTTGACCGGGGAGCTGTTTTTT	CASSLSLTGELFF
.	TRBD2	TRBV5-1	TRBJ2-5	16	TGCGCCAGCAGCTTTTTAGCGGGAACCAGACAAGAGACCCAGTACTTC	CASSFLAGTRQETQYF
.	.	TRBV11-3	TRBJ1-1	13	TGTGCCAGCAGCTCGAGGAGGGACACTGAAGCTTTCTTT	CASSSRRDTEAFF
.	TRBD2	TRBV12-5	TRBJ2-1	15	TGTGCTAGTGGTTTAGGGCGGGAGGACTACAATGAGCAGTTCTTC	CASGLGREDYNEQFF
.	TRBD2	TRBV5-4	TRBJ2-3	16	TGTGCCAGCAGCTTGACTAGCGGGAGGGTTGGAGATACGCAGTATTTT	CASSLTSGRVGDTQYF
once	.	TRBV30	TRBJ1-6	15	TGTGCCTGGACCGAACAGGGTCGAGGAAATTCACCCCTCCACTTT	CAWTEQGRGNSPLHF
.	TRBD1	TRBV13	TRBJ1-6	17	TGTGCCAGCAGCTCCCAGGGGCACACAGGGGAGGAATCACCCCTCCACTTT	CASSSQGHTGEESPLHF
.	.	TRBV5-1	TRBJ1-4	13	TGCGCCAGCAGCCTGCAGGGGAATGAAAAACTGTTTTTT	CASSLQGNEKLFF
.	.	TRBV18	TRBJ2-7	15	TGTGCCAGCTCACCGCAAGCTAGCTCCCTCTACGAGCAGTACTTC	CASSPQASSLYEQYF
few	TRBD1	TRBV28	TRBJ1-2	17	TGTGCCAGCAGCTATGGGGCCGGGACAGGGACCAACTATGGCTACACCTTC	CASSYGAGTGTNYGYTF
.	TRBD1	TRBV13	TRBJ2-7	14	TGTGCCAGCAGCCCTATAGGACAGGGCCACGAGCAGTACTTC	CASSPIGQGHEQYF
once	.	TRBV30	TRBJ2-1	17	TGTGCCTGGAGTCCCACCCCCAGGGACATATCCTACAATGAGCAGTTCTTC	CAWSPTPRDISYNEQFF
once	.	TRBV6-1	TRBJ1-5	18	TGTGCCAGCAGTGAGTTTAGGACTGAGGTGTTAAACAATCAGCCCCAGCATTTT	CASSEFRTEVLNNQPQHF
.	TRBD1	TRBV28	TRBJ2-7	17	TGTGCCAGCAGTTTACCCGGACAGGGGGCGTCCGGCGACGAGCAGTACTTC	CASSLPGQGASGDEQYF
.	.	TRBV2	TRBJ1-6	16	TGTGCCAGCTTGGCCTACGGGAGCTCCTATAATTCACCCCTCCACTTT	CASLAYGSSYNSPLHF
.	TRBD1	TRBV5-1	TRBJ1-3	15	TGCGCCAGCAGCCAAGGTCAGGGGGCTGGAAACACCATATATTTT	CASSQGQGAGNTIYF
.	TRBD1	TRBV19	TRBJ2-7	16	TGTGCCAGTAGTATTCCGGGACAGGGCAGCGGTAACGAGCAGTACTTC	CASSIPGQGSGNEQYF
.	.	TRBV5-1	TRBJ1-2	13	TGCGCCAGCAGTTTCGCAGAAGGGGATGGCTACACCTTC	CASSFAEGDGYTF
.	.	TRBV28	TRBJ1-2	13	TGTGCCAGCAGTTACAGGGCGGGCTATGGCTACACCTTC	CASSYRAGYGYTF
once	TRBD1	TRBV5-1	TRBJ2-1	17	TGCGCCAGCAGCTTGGATAAGATGGACAGGGATTACAATGAGCAGTTCTTC	CASSLDKMDRDYNEQFF
.	.	TRBV19	TRBJ2-7	14	TGTGCCAGTAGTATTCCGGGACAAGCCTACGAGCAGTACTTC	CASSIPGQAYEQYF
.	.	TRBV30	TRBJ1-2	13	TGTGCCTGGAAAGGCGGGGGCTTCGGAGGCTACACCTTC	CAWKGGGFGGYTF
.	.	TRBV6-1	TRBJ1-5	16	TGTGCCAGCAGTGAACGGGATGCGTATAGCAATCAGCCCCAGCATTTT	CASSERDAYSNQPQHF
few	.	TRBV28	TRBJ2-7	15	TGTGCCAGCAGTTTATGGAGGTCGGGAGCCTACGAGCAGTACTTC	CASSLWRSGAYEQYF
.	TRBD1	TRBV9	TRBJ2-7	14	TGTGCCAGCAGCGCGACAGGGGCCTCCTACGAGCAGTACTTC	CASSATGASYEQYF
.	.	TRBV7-9	TRBJ1-1	17	TGTGCCAGCAGCTCCCCCCTTTTGGGGGCCATGAACACTGAAGCTTTCTTT	CASSSPLLGAMNTEAFF
.	.	TRBV28	TRBJ1-1	16	TGTGCCAGCAGTTTATTATCCACACAAATGAACACTGAAGCTTTCTTT	CASSLLSTQMNTEAFF
.	TRBD2	TRBV7-8	TRBJ2-7	16	TGTGCCAGCAGCCCCGGACTAGCGGAGAGCTCCTACGAGCAGTACTTC	CASSPGLAESSYEQYF